This TCR beta chain was recorded in a study of blood T cell repertoires in COVID-19. Study context: Samples came from the United States, Italy and Spain, spanning acute and convalescent COVID-19. Sources were T cells, B-cell-depleted T cells, or PBMCs; the material itself was cDNA or gDNA.

With 5 bases removed from V and 1 base from J, the gap between germline ends came to 14 bases. Germline V gene lookup returns CDR1 MRHNA and CDR2 SNTAGT. The CDR3 totals 15 residues. Source study methods: Reference gene primer amplification gave estimated nucleated cell counts. Data came from immunoSEQ multiplex PCR; TCRdb stores just in-frame clones and leaves some out. V and J calls and clone size are as listed in that table; D and trimming were resolved from the DNA. Of about 97,000 clones detected, about nine tenths appear once; the ten largest clones hold roughly 17%. The V call is TRBV6-4, the J call TRBJ1-1; D is unresolved. This TCR was recovered from a man in his forties or fifties with acute or convalescent COVID-19. Source material: peripheral blood. The CDR3 DNA is TGTGCCAGCAGTCAAGACGGAAACAGGAACACTGAAGCTTTCTTT. It codes for CASSQDGNRNTEAFF.